The sample holds many counts of the clone carrying this T cell receptor beta chain. Its target is unknown. This sample is drawn from a study of CD8 T cells in ankylosing spondylitis. Germline V gene data show CDR1 as SGHRS and CDR2 as YFSETQ. The CDR3 length is 13 residues. J was trimmed by 6 bases and V by 2 bases; bases with no gene match: 4. Using quantitative 5'-RACE with molecular barcodes, the authors made TCR beta libraries. TCRdb used MiXCR to reprocess the 5' RACE reads, holding one entry per CDR3 protein. The profile shows fewer than 550,000 distinct CDR3 sequences, roughly 5.3% of them singletons. The study, taken as a whole, reports: Made up of 7 to 9 highly homologous variants, a TCR beta motif appeared characteristic of ankylosing spondylitis blood. Matched synovial fluid from ankylosing spondylitis patients was reported to be enriched for disease-linked clones. CD8+ disease-linked clones were present at relatively low frequencies in blood. Previous work reported some of these motif variants in the synovial fluid and blood of reactive arthritis.

The chain couples TRBV5-1 to TRBJ1-1; 7 bases line up with TRBD1. This receptor was identified in a male donor with ankylosing spondylitis. The material sequenced was blood, either unsorted or a sorted T cell fraction (not recorded which). The DNA for the CDR3 is TGCGCCAGCAGCTTCCTACAGGGGTCTGAAGCTTTCTTT. Its translation: CASSFLQGSEAFF. The whole variable domain, remainder taken from reference TRBV5-1 and TRBJ1-1, is KAGVTQTPRYLIKTRGQQVTLSCSPISGHRSVSWYQQTPGQGLQFLFEYFSETQRNKGNFPGRFSGRQFSNSRSEMNVSTLELGDSALYLCASSFLQGSEAFFGQGTRLTVV.